Each of the 9 T cell receptor beta chains below was sequenced from the same sample in a study of blood T cells in healthy people across ages. For the second PCR, which ran for roughly 6 to 12 cycles, a sample-barcoded 5' primer and a J-beta primer mix were used. TCRdb re-called the 5' RACE reads with MiXCR, one entry per CDR3 protein. The sample holds about 970,000 distinct CDR3 sequences, approximately 50% seen once. The sequenced sample was blood. The source of these receptors is a woman between 55 and 75 years old in good health.

This clonotype has just one count. The chain couples TRBV12-3 or TRBV12-4 to TRBJ2-1; tentatively, D is TRBD2 (5 bases). The tail of the sequence fits TRBJ2-7 better, so the J call may be wrong. CDR3 length equals 16 residues. This CDR3 reads CASSFPEVGLYNEQYF. The DNA of the CDR3 is TGTGCCAGCAGTTTCCCGGAGGTCGGACTCTACAATGAGCAGTACTTC.

Remarks on this clonotype: One end of the junction varies from germline; a read error may be responsible. The chain joins TRBV3-1 to TRBJ2-7, with D perhaps TRBD1 or TRBD2 (5 bases each). The CDR3 covers 14 residues. CDR1 and CDR2 (germline): LGHDT, YNNKEL (reference sequence). CDR3 amino acids: CASSGTLSSYERYF. The CDR3 coding sequence is TGTGCCAGCAGCGGGACGTTGAGCTCCTACGAGCGGTACTTC.

This clonotype was counted only a few times. The chain uses TRBV6-5 and TRBJ1-2, with D possibly TRBD1 on 6 matching bases. CDR1 is MNHEY and CDR2 is SVGAGI in the germline V gene. V was clipped by 5 bases and J by 6 bases, with 13 bases between them. The CDR3 extends over 13 amino acids. CDR3 sequence: CASSQGWGDGYTF. CDR3 coding DNA: TGTGCCAGCAGTCAGGGGTGGGGCGATGGCTACACCTTC.

The chain uses TRBV18 and TRBJ2-2; maybe TRBD1 (6 bases). Germline-derived CDR1 and CDR2 are KGHSH and LQKENI. V lost 2 bases and J lost 2, with 9 bases in between. CDR3 length equals 15 residues. This CDR3 reads CASSPRTDNTGELFF. Written as DNA, the CDR3 is TGTGCCAGCTCACCAAGGACAGACAACACCGGGGAGCTGTTTTTT.

The genes are TRBV20-1 and TRBJ1-1, with 9 bases matching TRBD1. V was pared by 4 bases and J by 4 bases, with 16 bases of the junction left unmatched. CDR3 length: 17 residues. CDR1 and CDR2 (germline): DFQATT, SNEGSKA (reference sequence). This CDR3 is CSAKGIVTQGAGTEAFF. In nucleotides, the CDR3 is TGCAGTGCTAAAGGAATCGTTACACAGGGGGCTGGCACTGAAGCTTTCTTT.

This rearrangement joins TRBV6-5 to TRBJ2-7, with D possibly called TRBD1 or TRBD2 (5 bases each). CDR1 MNHEY and CDR2 SVGAGI come from the germline V gene. This CDR3 spans 17 amino acids. Trimming stripped 0 bases from V and 4 bases from J, with 19 bases between. The CDR3 loop is CASSYSGLQAEGYEQYF. The CDR3 coding sequence is TGTGCCAGCAGTTACTCGGGCCTCCAAGCCGAGGGGTACGAGCAGTACTTC.

The chain carries TRBV20-1 and TRBJ2-7; the D gene is possibly TRBD1 (5 bases). Germline V gives CDR1 DFQATT, CDR2 SNEGSKA (reference sequence). V lost 7 bases and J lost 6, with 25 bases in between. The CDR3 length is 15 residues. The CDR3 DNA follows: TGCAGTGGGTCGGCCGCAGGGTTTCGGTATGGCGAGCAGTACTTC. It encodes CSGSAAGFRYGEQYF.

This clonotype has a count of ten or more. This chain joins TRBV6-5 and TRBJ2-7, with 9 positions matching TRBD1. V trimming: 2 bases; J trimming: 8 bases; junction bases outside the gene matches: 4. Germline CDR1 MNHEY, CDR2 SVGAGI. The CDR3 totals 13 residues. For the CDR3, the DNA is TGTGCCAGCAGTTACACGGGGACAGGGCAGCAGTACTTC. It translates to CASSYTGTGQQYF.

This sequence joins TRBV10-3 and TRBJ2-4; D is unclear. TRBJ2-7 matches the DNA end more closely, so the J call is doubtful. The CDR3 runs 13 residues. Germline loops: CDR1 ENHRY, CDR2 SYGVKD. The CDR3 nucleotides read TGTGCCATCACTGACCTGGGTGCCTACGAGCAGTACTTC. It codes for CAITDLGAYEQYF.